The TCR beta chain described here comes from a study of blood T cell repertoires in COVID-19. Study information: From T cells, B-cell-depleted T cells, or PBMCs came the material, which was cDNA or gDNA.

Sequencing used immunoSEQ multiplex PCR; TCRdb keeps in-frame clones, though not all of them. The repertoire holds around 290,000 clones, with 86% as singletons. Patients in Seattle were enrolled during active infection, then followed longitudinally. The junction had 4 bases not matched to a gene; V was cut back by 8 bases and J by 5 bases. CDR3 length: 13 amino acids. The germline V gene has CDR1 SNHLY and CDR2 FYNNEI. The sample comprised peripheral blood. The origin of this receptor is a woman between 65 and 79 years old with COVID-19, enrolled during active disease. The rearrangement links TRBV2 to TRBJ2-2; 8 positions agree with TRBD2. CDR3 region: CASGAGATGELFF. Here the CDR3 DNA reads TGTGCCAGCGGAGCGGGGGCGACCGGGGAGCTGTTTTTT. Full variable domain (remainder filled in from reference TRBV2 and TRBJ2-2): EPEVTQTPSHQVTQMGQEVILRCVPISNHLYFYWYRQILGQKVEFLVSFYNNEISEKSEIFDDQFSVERPDGSNFTLKIRSTKLEDSAMYFCASGAGATGELFFGEGSRLTVL.